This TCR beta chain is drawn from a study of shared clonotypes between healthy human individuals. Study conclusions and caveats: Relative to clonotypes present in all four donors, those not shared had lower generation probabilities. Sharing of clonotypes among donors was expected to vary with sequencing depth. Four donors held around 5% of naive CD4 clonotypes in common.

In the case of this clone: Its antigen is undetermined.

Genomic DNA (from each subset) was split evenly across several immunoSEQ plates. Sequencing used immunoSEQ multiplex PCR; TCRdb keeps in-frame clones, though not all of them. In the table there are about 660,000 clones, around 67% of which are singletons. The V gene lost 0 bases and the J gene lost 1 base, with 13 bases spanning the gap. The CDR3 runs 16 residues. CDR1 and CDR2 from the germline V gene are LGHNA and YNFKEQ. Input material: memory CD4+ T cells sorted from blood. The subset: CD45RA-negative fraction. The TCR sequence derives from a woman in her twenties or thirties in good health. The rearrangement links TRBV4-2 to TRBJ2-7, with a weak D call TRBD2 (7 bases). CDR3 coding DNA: TGTGCCAGCAGCCAAGATCGGGGGGCGGGATCCTACGAGCAGTACTTC. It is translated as CASSQDRGAGSYEQYF.